These T cell receptor beta chains were read from a single sample in a study of technical replicates of blood from several donors. Generated by immunoSEQ multiplex PCR, the TCRdb table keeps only in-frame clones and is missing some. The sample has roughly 50,000 clones; roughly 93% are singletons. The sequenced sample consisted of PBMCs. The receptor source for this set is a human donor in good health. Some clones in this sample may be carry-over from other donors' samples. The CDR3 runs from the conserved cysteine through the conserved F or W. D genes are given only for firm matches. The size field is filled for only some rows; it gives once, few, many or a size class.

V	D	J	size	CDR3	DNA
TRBV4-1	TRBD2	TRBJ2-5	NA	CASSQVGTNKETQYF	TGCGCCAGCAGCCAAGTTGGGACTAACAAAGAGACCCAGTACTTC
TRBV23-1	NA	TRBJ1-4	NA	CASKSVHNEKLFF	TGCGCCAGCAAGTCGGTTCATAATGAAAAACTGTTTTTT
TRBV11-2	NA	TRBJ2-7	few	CASSLDGGGPYEQYF	TGTGCCAGCAGCTTAGATGGCGGGGGCCCCTACGAGCAGTACTTC
TRBV19	NA	TRBJ1-1	NA	CASSTATGNTEAFF	TGTGCCAGTAGTACCGCGACAGGGAACACTGAAGCTTTCTTT
TRBV10-3	NA	TRBJ2-3	NA	CAISKVDLSTDTQYF	TGTGCCATCAGTAAAGTAGATCTTAGCACAGATACGCAGTATTTT
TRBV6-1	NA	TRBJ2-5	NA	CASSEFGWAEETQYF	TGTGCCAGCAGTGAATTCGGTTGGGCAGAAGAGACCCAGTACTTC
TRBV18	TRBD1	TRBJ1-1	NA	CASSENRDRNTEAFF	TGTGCCAGCTCAGAAAACCGGGACAGGAACACTGAAGCTTTCTTT
TRBV23-1	NA	TRBJ1-5	NA	CASSQSAGQPQHF	TGCGCCAGCAGTCAATCGGCAGGACAGCCCCAGCATTTT
TRBV29-1	NA	TRBJ2-1	NA	CSVGGITRDEQFF	TGCAGCGTTGGAGGGATCACGAGGGATGAGCAGTTCTTC
TRBV5-4	TRBD2	TRBJ2-7	NA	CASSAAGLAGGNEQYF	TGTGCCAGCAGCGCCGCCGGACTAGCGGGAGGTAACGAGCAGTACTTC
TRBV19	NA	TRBJ2-7	NA	CASTFAGGTGYEQYF	TGTGCCAGTACATTTGCCGGAGGGACCGGCTACGAGCAGTACTTC
TRBV18	TRBD2	TRBJ2-7	NA	CASSSTSGSLYEQYF	TGTGCCAGCTCATCTACTAGCGGGAGTCTGTACGAGCAGTACTTC
TRBV7-9	TRBD2	TRBJ2-7	NA	CASSPSGSVYEQYF	TGTGCCAGCAGCCCAAGCGGGAGTGTCTACGAGCAGTACTTC
TRBV6-1	TRBD1	TRBJ1-1	NA	CASTGQGYTEAFF	TGTGCCAGCACGGGACAGGGGTACACTGAAGCTTTCTTT
TRBV7-9	TRBD2	TRBJ2-1	NA	CASSLLGSGRGDNEQFF	TGTGCCAGCAGCTTATTGGGTAGCGGGAGGGGCGACAATGAGCAGTTCTTC
TRBV4-3	NA	TRBJ1-1	NA	CASSQDRQMNTEAFF	TGCGCCAGCAGCCAAGATCGTCAGATGAACACTGAAGCTTTCTTT
TRBV4-1	NA	TRBJ1-2	NA	CASNSIGNNSNYGYTF	TGCGCCAGCAACTCTATCGGGAATAATTCTAACTATGGCTACACCTTC
TRBV18	TRBD1	TRBJ2-7	NA	CASSPPGTGNHEQYF	TGTGCCAGCTCACCTCCCGGGACAGGGAACCACGAGCAGTACTTC
TRBV6-5	TRBD2	TRBJ2-7	NA	CASSSTGGPREQYF	TGTGCCAGCAGTTCCACGGGGGGGCCGAGGGAGCAGTACTTC
TRBV30	NA	TRBJ2-7	NA	CAWSTLGAQSYEQYF	TGTGCCTGGAGTACCCTGGGGGCGCAGTCCTACGAGCAGTACTTC
TRBV5-1	NA	TRBJ2-1	NA	CASSPESASDHNEQFF	TGCGCCAGCAGCCCCGAGTCGGCTAGCGATCACAATGAGCAGTTCTTC
TRBV7-8	TRBD2	TRBJ2-1	NA	CASSFSPGGAENEQFF	TGTGCCAGCAGCTTCTCTCCGGGGGGGGCCGAGAATGAGCAGTTCTTC
TRBV10-2	NA	TRBJ2-3	NA	CASGQGDTQYF	TGCGCCAGCGGGCAGGGAGATACGCAGTATTTT
TRBV7-3	NA	TRBJ1-2	NA	CASSLDPDFNGYTF	TGTGCCAGCAGCTTAGACCCCGACTTCAATGGCTACACCTTC
TRBV4-1	NA	TRBJ1-6	few	CASSQTGGGSPLHF	TGCGCCAGCAGCCAGACGGGGGGCGGTTCACCCCTCCACTTT
TRBV7-9	TRBD1	TRBJ2-5	NA	CASSLDRGLIETQYF	TGTGCCAGCAGCTTAGACAGGGGTTTGATAGAGACCCAGTACTTC
TRBV15	NA	TRBJ1-1	NA	CATSRDGGGTEAFF	TGTGCCACCAGCAGAGACGGGGGAGGCACTGAAGCTTTCTTT
TRBV5-1	TRBD1	TRBJ1-2	NA	CASSDRTGGNYGYTF	TGCGCCAGCAGCGACAGAACAGGGGGTAACTATGGCTACACCTTC
TRBV15	TRBD2	TRBJ2-5	NA	CATRARTSGTPGETQYF	TGTGCCACCAGGGCCCGGACTAGCGGGACTCCTGGGGAGACCCAGTACTTC
TRBV7-2	TRBD2	TRBJ2-3	NA	CASRLAGGPSGDTQYF	TGTGCCAGCAGACTAGCGGGAGGGCCCTCGGGGGATACGCAGTATTTT
TRBV27	TRBD2	TRBJ2-7	NA	CASRLLTGGEQYF	TGTGCCAGCAGGCTGCTTACGGGGGGCGAGCAGTACTTC
TRBV11-2	NA	TRBJ2-6	NA	CASSLVRRSSGANVLTF	TGTGCCAGCAGCTTAGTCCGGCGGAGCTCTGGGGCCAACGTCCTGACTTTC
TRBV5-1	NA	TRBJ1-2	NA	CASSLEAGSYGYTF	TGCGCCAGCAGCTTGGAAGCAGGGTCCTATGGCTACACCTTC